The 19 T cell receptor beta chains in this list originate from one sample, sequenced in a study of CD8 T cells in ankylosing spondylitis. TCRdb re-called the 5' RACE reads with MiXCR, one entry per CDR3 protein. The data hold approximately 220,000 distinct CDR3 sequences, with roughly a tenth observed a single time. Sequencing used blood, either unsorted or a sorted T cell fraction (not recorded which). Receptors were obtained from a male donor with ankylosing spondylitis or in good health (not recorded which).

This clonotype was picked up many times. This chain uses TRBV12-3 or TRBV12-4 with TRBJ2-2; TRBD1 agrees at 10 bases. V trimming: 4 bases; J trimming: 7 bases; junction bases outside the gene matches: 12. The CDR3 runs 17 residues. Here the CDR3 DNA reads TGTGCCAGCAGTTCTGGGACAGGGGAAAGGGGTCACGGGGAGCTGTTTTTT. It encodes CASSSGTGERGHGELFF.

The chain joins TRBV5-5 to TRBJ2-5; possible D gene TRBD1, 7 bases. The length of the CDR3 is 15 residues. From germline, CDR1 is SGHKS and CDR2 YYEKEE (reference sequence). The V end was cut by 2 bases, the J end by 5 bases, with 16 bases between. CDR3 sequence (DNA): TGTGCCAGCAGCTTCGTCGGACAGGAGGGGGAGACCCAGTACTTC. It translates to CASSFVGQEGETQYF.

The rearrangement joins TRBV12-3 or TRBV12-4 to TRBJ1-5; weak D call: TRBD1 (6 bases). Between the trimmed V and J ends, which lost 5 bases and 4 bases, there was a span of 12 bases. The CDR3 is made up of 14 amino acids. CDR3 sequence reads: CASSPGGANQPQHF. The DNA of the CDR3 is TGTGCCAGCAGTCCGGGGGGGGCGAATCAGCCCCAGCATTTT.

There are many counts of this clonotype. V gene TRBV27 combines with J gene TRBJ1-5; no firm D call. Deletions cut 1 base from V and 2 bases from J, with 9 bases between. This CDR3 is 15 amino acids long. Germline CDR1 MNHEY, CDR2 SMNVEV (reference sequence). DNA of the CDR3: TGTGCCAGCAGTTTATGGTCCCAGGGCAATCAGCCCCAGCATTTT. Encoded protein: CASSLWSQGNQPQHF.

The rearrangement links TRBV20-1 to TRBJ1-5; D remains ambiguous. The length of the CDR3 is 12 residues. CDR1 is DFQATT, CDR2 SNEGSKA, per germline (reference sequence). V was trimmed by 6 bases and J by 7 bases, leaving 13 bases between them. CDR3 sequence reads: CSAISGPQPQHF. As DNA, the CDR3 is TGCAGTGCCATCTCCGGGCCCCAGCCCCAGCATTTT.

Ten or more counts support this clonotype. The CDR3 DNA reads TGTGCCAGCAGCCAAGATCGGCAGCGGGGGGAAGATGAGCAGTTCTTC. It is translated as CASSQDRQRGEDEQFF. The genes are TRBV14 and TRBJ2-1; 9 bases agree with TRBD2. Germline loops: CDR1 SGHDN, CDR2 FVKESK. The length of the CDR3 is 16 residues. V shed 0 bases, J shed 8 bases, and the junction held 8 bases outside the gene matches.

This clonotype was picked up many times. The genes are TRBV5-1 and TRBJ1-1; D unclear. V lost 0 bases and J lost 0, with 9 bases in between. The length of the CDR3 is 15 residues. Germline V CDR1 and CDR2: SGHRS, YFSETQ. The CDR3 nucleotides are TGCGCCAGCAGCTTGGAGTCCACAGTGAACACTGAAGCTTTCTTT. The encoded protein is CASSLESTVNTEAFF.

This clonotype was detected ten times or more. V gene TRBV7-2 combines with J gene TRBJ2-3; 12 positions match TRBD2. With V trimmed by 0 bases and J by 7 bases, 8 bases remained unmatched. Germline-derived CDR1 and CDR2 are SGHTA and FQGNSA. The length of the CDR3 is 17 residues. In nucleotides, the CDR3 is TGTGCCAGCAGCTTAGCGCCCGAGACTAGCGGGGGAAATACGCAGTATTTT. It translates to CASSLAPETSGGNTQYF.

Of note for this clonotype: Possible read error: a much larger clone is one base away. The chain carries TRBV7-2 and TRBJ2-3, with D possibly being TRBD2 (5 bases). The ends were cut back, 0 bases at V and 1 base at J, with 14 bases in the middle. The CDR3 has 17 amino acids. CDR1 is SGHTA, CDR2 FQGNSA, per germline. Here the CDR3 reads CASSLAALSGGTDTQYF. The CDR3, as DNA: TGTGCCAGCAGCTTAGCTGCATTGAGCGGTGGCACAGATACGCAGTATTTT.

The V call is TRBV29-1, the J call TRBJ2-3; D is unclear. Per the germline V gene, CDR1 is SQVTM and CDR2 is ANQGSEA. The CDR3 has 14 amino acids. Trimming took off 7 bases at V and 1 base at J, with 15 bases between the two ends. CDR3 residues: CSGSTGSGTDTQYF. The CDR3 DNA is TGCAGCGGGTCAACCGGGTCTGGCACAGATACGCAGTATTTT.

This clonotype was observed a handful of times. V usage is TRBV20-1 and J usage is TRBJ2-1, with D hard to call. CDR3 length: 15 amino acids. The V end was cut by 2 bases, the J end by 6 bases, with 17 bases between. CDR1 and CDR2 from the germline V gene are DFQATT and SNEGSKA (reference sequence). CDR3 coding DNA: TGCAGTGCTAGATCTGCCAGTCCCGTCGGCAATGAGCAGTTCTTC. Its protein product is CSARSASPVGNEQFF.

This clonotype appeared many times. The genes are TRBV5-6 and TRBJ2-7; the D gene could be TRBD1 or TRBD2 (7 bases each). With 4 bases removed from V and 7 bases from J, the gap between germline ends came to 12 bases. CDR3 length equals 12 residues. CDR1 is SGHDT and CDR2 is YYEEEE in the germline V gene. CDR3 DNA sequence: TGTGCCAGCAGCAGCGGGACAGCTGAGCAGTACTTC. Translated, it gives CASSSGTAEQYF.

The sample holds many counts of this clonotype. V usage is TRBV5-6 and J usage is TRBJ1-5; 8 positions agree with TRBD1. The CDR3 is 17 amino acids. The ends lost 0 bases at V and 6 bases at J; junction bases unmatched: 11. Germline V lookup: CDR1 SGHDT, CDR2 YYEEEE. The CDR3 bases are TGTGCCAGCAGCTTGGGGGGGCTACAGGGGGTCGTTCAGCCCCAGCATTTT. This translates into CASSLGGLQGVVQPQHF.

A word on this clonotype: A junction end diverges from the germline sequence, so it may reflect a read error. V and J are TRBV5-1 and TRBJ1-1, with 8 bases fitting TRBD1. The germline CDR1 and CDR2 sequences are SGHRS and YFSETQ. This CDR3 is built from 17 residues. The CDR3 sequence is CAISFGQGAEDGTEAFF. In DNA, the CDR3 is TGCGCCATCAGCTTCGGGCAGGGGGCGGAGGATGGCACTGAAGCTTTCTTT.

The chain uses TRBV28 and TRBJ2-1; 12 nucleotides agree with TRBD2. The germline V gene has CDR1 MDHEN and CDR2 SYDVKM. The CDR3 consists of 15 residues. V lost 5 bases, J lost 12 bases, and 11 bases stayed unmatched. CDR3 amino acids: CASSRSTSGGTTQFF. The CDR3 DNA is TGTGCCAGCAGTCGATCTACTAGCGGGGGGACTACGCAGTTCTTC.

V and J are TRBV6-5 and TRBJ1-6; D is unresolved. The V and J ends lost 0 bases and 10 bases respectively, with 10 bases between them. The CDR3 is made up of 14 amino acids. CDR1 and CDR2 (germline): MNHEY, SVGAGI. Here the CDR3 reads CASSYSSSSSPLHF. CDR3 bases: TGTGCCAGCAGTTACTCCTCGAGTAGCTCACCCCTCCACTTT.

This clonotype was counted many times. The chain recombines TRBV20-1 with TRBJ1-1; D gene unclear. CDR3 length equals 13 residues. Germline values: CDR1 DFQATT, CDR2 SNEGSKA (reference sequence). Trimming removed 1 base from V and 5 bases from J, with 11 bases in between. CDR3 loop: CSARVQIQTEAFF. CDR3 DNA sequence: TGCAGTGCTAGAGTTCAGATTCAGACTGAAGCTTTCTTT.

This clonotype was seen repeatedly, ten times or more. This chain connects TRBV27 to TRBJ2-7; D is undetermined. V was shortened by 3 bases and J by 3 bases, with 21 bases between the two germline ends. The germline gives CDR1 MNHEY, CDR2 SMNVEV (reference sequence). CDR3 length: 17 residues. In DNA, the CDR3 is TGTGCCAGCAGTTTTAAACCCCCAGTGGACGGGTTCTACGAGCAGTACTTC. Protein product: CASSFKPPVDGFYEQYF.

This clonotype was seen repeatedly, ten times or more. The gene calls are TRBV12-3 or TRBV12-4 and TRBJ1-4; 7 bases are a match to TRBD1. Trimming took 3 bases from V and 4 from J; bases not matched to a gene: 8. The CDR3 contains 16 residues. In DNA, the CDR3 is TGTGCCAGCAGTTTGAGAAGGGGGCCCATTAATGAAAAACTGTTTTTT. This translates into CASSLRRGPINEKLFF.